These 20 T cell receptor beta chains originate from one sample sequenced in a study of blood T cell repertoires in COVID-19 (dated by TCRdb to about 2020). Library preparation used the immunoSEQ multiplex PCR assay. This is the immuneACCESS table as TCRdb keeps it, with only in-frame sequences that have V and J called. A part of the clones is gone; compared with another copy, unresolved V genes explain less than half, and the rest is unexplained. The sample records 45,000 to 55,000 clones, around 83% of which are singletons. The leading ten clones occupy roughly 12% of the sample. The sequenced sample consisted of peripheral blood. All receptors come from a man in his 70s with active COVID-19.

This rearrangement joins TRBV12-3 or TRBV12-4 to TRBJ2-3; D is ambiguous. Trimming pared 2 bases from V and 4 bases from J, leaving 4 bases between. The CDR3 has 12 amino acids. CDR3 DNA sequence: TGTGCCAGCAGTTTACGGGCAGATACGCAGTATTTT. Residues: CASSLRADTQYF.

The chain links TRBV6-1 to TRBJ1-2; tentative D call: TRBD1 (5 bases). CDR1 is MNHNS and CDR2 is SASEGT in the germline V gene. Trimming took 1 base from V and 8 from J, leaving 11 bases between them. The length of the CDR3 is 13 residues. DNA of the CDR3: TGTGCCAGCAGTGAAGGCGGGGGAAGGGGCTACACCTTC. It yields the protein CASSEGGGRGYTF.

V is TRBV11-1 and J is TRBJ2-1; 10 bases fit TRBD2. Trimming at V came to 2 bases and at J to 3 bases, leaving 4 bases not matched to a gene. Germline assignment: CDR1 SGHAT and CDR2 FQDESV (reference sequence). This CDR3 contains 16 residues. CDR3 bases: TGTGCCAGCAGCTTAATCGGGACTAGCGTCTACAATGAGCAGTTCTTC. Its protein is CASSLIGTSVYNEQFF.

The rearrangement links TRBV18 to TRBJ1-1; maybe TRBD1 (6 bases). Germline V lookup: CDR1 KGHSH, CDR2 LQKENI. With 1 base removed from V and 3 bases from J, the gap between germline ends came to 15 bases. The CDR3 covers 16 residues. The CDR3 protein is CASSPLRGGADTEAFF. CDR3 in DNA: TGTGCCAGCTCACCACTTAGAGGGGGGGCGGACACTGAAGCTTTCTTT.

This chain uses TRBV5-1 with TRBJ2-2, with D unclear. The CDR3 extends over 15 amino acids. The V gene lost 0 bases and the J gene lost 6 bases, with 12 bases spanning the gap. Germline CDR1 reads SGHRS; CDR2 reads YFSETQ. The CDR3 DNA follows: TGCGCCAGCAGCTTGGAGGCCTGGAGCGCCGGGGAGCTGTTTTTT. Residues: CASSLEAWSAGELFF.

The chain's CDR3 is CASSIKGQQNSPLHF. CDR3 bases: TGTGCCAGTAGTATTAAGGGACAGCAAAATTCACCCCTCCACTTT. V usage is TRBV19 and J usage is TRBJ1-6; 7 nucleotides line up with TRBD1. Trimming took 3 bases from V and 7 from J; bases not matched to a gene: 6. The CDR3 loop spans 15 amino acids. Per germline, CDR1 LNHDA and CDR2 SQIVND (reference sequence).

The V and J genes are TRBV10-3 and TRBJ2-5; 9 nucleotides agree with TRBD1. V was clipped by 3 bases and J by 4 bases; unmatched bases: 9. The length of the CDR3 is 16 residues. Germline CDR1 is ENHRY and CDR2 is SYGVKD. The CDR3 DNA sequence: TGTGCCATCAGTGATTGGCTCGGGACAGGGACAGAGACCCAGTACTTC. Amino acid sequence: CAISDWLGTGTETQYF.

This chain connects TRBV29-1 to TRBJ2-2, with D maybe TRBD1 (5 bases). CDR3 size: 14 residues. Germline CDR1 and CDR2: SQVTM and ANQGSEA. Deletions cut 4 bases from V and 0 bases from J, with 9 bases between. The CDR3 bases are TGCAGCGTTGGAGGCAGGGCGAACACCGGGGAGCTGTTTTTT. It codes for CSVGGRANTGELFF.

This chain's CDR3 is CASSQDSPGSSYNSPLHF. The CDR3 DNA reads TGCGCCAGCAGCCAAGATTCCCCGGGGAGCTCCTATAATTCACCCCTCCACTTT. This rearrangement joins TRBV4-3 to TRBJ1-6; D remains unclear. This CDR3 contains 18 residues. The V gene lost 0 bases and the J gene lost 0 bases, with 12 bases spanning the gap. Germline assignment: CDR1 LGHNA and CDR2 YSLEER.

This clone showed up just a few times. V gene TRBV20-1 combines with J gene TRBJ1-6, with D perhaps TRBD1 (6 bases). Germline V gene sequence: CDR1 DFQATT, CDR2 SNEGSKA (reference sequence). The CDR3 is 17 amino acids. V lost 3 bases and J lost 0, with 15 bases in between. The CDR3 here is CSASVPGASSYNSPLHF. The CDR3 DNA is TGCAGTGCTAGTGTTCCAGGGGCGAGCTCCTATAATTCACCCCTCCACTTT.

The table lists this clone with a few counts. The chain combines TRBV6-1 with TRBJ2-1, with 7 bases lining up with TRBD2. Trimming at V came to 3 bases and at J to 0 bases, leaving 11 bases not matched to a gene. This CDR3 is built from 18 residues. Germline CDR1 MNHNS, CDR2 SASEGT. The DNA for the CDR3 is TGTGCCAGCAGTGATGGTTCCCCGACGGGGGGCTCCTACAATGAGCAGTTCTTC. This gives the protein CASSDGSPTGGSYNEQFF.

The chain's CDR3 is CASSRTGQGNTEAFF. CDR3 sequence (DNA): TGTGCCAGCAGCCGAACAGGACAGGGTAACACTGAAGCTTTCTTT. The chain has TRBV5-8 and TRBJ1-1, with TRBD1 matching over 8 bases. V lost 4 bases, J lost 2 bases, and 7 bases stayed unmatched. This CDR3 is 15 amino acids long. The germline CDR1 and CDR2 sequences are SGHTS and YDEGEE.

The chain couples TRBV12-3 or TRBV12-4 to TRBJ1-1, with D uncertain. V lost 3 bases, J lost 7 bases, and 12 bases lay in between. There are 13 residues in the CDR3. The CDR3: CASSFQLQSEAFF. As DNA, the CDR3 is TGTGCCAGCAGTTTCCAGCTACAGAGTGAAGCTTTCTTT.

The chain links TRBV3-1 (or the pseudogene TRBV3-2) to TRBJ1-3, with D possibly matching TRBD1 (5 bases). Trimming removed 0 bases at V and 2 bases at J, with 8 bases between. CDR3 length: 15 amino acids. CDR1 and CDR2 (germline): LGHDT, YNNKEL (reference sequence). CDR3 region: CASSQDIRAGNTIYF. The CDR3 DNA reads as TGTGCCAGCAGCCAAGATATCAGGGCTGGAAACACCATATATTTT.

J is TRBJ1-2 and V is TRBV2; D might be TRBD1 (6 bases). CDR3 length equals 14 residues. CDR1 and CDR2 from the germline V gene are SNHLY and FYNNEI. The ends were cut back, 6 bases at V and 1 base at J, with 12 bases in the middle. The CDR3 protein is CASRQDRFNYGYTF. The CDR3 DNA reads as TGTGCCAGCAGGCAGGACAGATTTAACTATGGCTACACCTTC. The full variable domain, in which reference TRBV2 and TRBJ1-2 provide the parts outside the CDR3, is EPEVTQTPSHQVTQMGQEVILRCVPISNHLYFYWYRQILGQKVEFLVSFYNNEISEKSEIFDDQFSVERPDGSNFTLKIRSTKLEDSAMYFCASRQDRFNYGYTFGSGTRLTVV.

The chain carries TRBV6-2 or TRBV6-3 and TRBJ1-1; D not certain. V was clipped by 0 bases and J by 0 bases, with 11 bases between them. CDR1 and CDR2 (germline): MNHEY, SVGEGT. CDR3 length: 16 residues. The CDR3 nucleotides are TGTGCCAGCAGTTACTCGAGGAACCATTTGAACACTGAAGCTTTCTTT. The encoded protein is CASSYSRNHLNTEAFF.

This sequence joins TRBV4-3 and TRBJ1-2, with no clear D. Germline V lookup: CDR1 LGHNA, CDR2 YSLEER. The CDR3 contains 16 residues. Trimming removed 2 bases from V and 8 bases from J, with 21 bases in between. CDR3 loop: CASSQPREEGVRGYTF. As DNA, the CDR3 is TGCGCCAGCAGCCAACCCCGGGAGGAAGGAGTTCGAGGCTACACCTTC.

V is TRBV24-1 and J is TRBJ2-3; TRBD1 might be the D (6 bases). Germline V gives CDR1 KGHDR, CDR2 SFDVKD. The CDR3 spans 12 residues. Trimming cost V 9 bases and J 7 bases, with 13 bases left between them. The CDR3 DNA sequence: TGTGCCACCGGGGACACACCGAATACGCAGTATTTT. It yields the protein CATGDTPNTQYF.

V gene TRBV24-1 combines with J gene TRBJ2-7; a weak D match, TRBD2 (5 bases). Looked up from germline, CDR1 is KGHDR and CDR2 is SFDVKD. The length of the CDR3 is 15 residues. V was cut by 2 bases and J by 7 bases, with 17 bases left in between. The CDR3 DNA reads as TGTGCCACCAGTGATTCGCGCGGGCGCTTATCGGAGCAGTACTTC. Protein: CATSDSRGRLSEQYF.

The V gene is TRBV27, the J gene TRBJ2-2; the D gene is possibly TRBD1 (6 bases). Trimming removed 2 bases from V and 5 bases from J, with 18 bases in between. This CDR3 has 17 amino acids. Germline assignment: CDR1 MNHEY and CDR2 SMNVEV (reference sequence). CDR3 protein: CASSLAGTLDWTGELFF. CDR3 nucleotides: TGTGCCAGCAGTTTAGCCGGGACACTAGACTGGACCGGGGAGCTGTTTTTT.